Below are 30 T cell receptor beta chains sequenced from a single sample in a study of blood T cells in healthy people across ages. Sample-barcoded 5' priming and a J-beta primer mix drove a second PCR of roughly 6 to 12 cycles. MiXCR was run by TCRdb on the 5' RACE reads, yielding one entry per CDR3 protein. The sample records more than 1 million distinct CDR3 sequences, more than 40% being singletons. Sequenced input: blood. These receptors were obtained from a woman aged 55-69 years in good health.

This sequence joins TRBV6-5 and TRBJ2-7; D is unclear. V shed 0 bases and J shed 7 bases, with 19 bases lying between them. The CDR3 loop spans 16 amino acids. Germline CDR1 is MNHEY and CDR2 is SVGAGI. For the CDR3, the DNA is TGTGCCAGCAGTTACTCGATGGCCGGTGGGGTGTGGGAGCAGTACTTC. Residues: CASSYSMAGGVWEQYF.

The chain recombines TRBV6-2 or TRBV6-3 with TRBJ2-1; no clear D gene. CDR3 length: 16 amino acids. Between the trimmed V and J ends, which lost 0 bases and 0 bases, there was a span of 9 bases. The germline gives CDR1 MNHEY, CDR2 SVGEGT. CDR3 nucleotides: TGTGCCAGCAGTTACTCGACCTGGGTCTCCTACAATGAGCAGTTCTTC. Translation gives CASSYSTWVSYNEQFF.

The chain is built from TRBV5-1 and TRBJ2-1; 13 nucleotides line up with TRBD2. Germline CDR1 SGHRS, CDR2 YFSETQ. V dropped 4 bases and J dropped 9; count of bases not matched to a gene: 7. The CDR3 sequence is 15 residues long. The CDR3: CASSLGTSGIGEQFF. Written as DNA, the CDR3 is TGCGCCAGCAGCCTCGGGACTAGCGGGATTGGTGAGCAGTTCTTC.

The chain employs TRBV5-1 and TRBJ1-1; D gene ambiguous. The CDR3 contains 14 residues. CDR1 is SGHRS, CDR2 YFSETQ, per germline. V was trimmed by 4 bases and J by 8 bases, leaving 18 bases between them. The CDR3 DNA sequence: TGCGCCAGCAGCCACTTTGGGGTAGCAATCGAAGCTTTCTTT. Protein sequence: CASSHFGVAIEAFF.

CDR3 coding DNA: TGTGCCAGCAGAGGGACAGGGTCCTACAATGAGCAGTTCTTC. Translated, it gives CASRGTGSYNEQFF. J is TRBJ2-1 and V is TRBV28; 9 bases align to TRBD1. J gave up 1 base and V 6 bases, and 1 base lay outside the gene matches. Germline V gene data show CDR1 as MDHEN and CDR2 as SYDVKM. The CDR3 is made up of 14 amino acids.

This chain joins TRBV20-1 and TRBJ1-5; possible D gene TRBD1, 6 bases. V was shortened by 3 bases and J by 3 bases, with 15 bases between the two germline ends. CDR3 length equals 15 residues. Per the germline V gene, CDR1 is DFQATT and CDR2 is SNEGSKA (reference sequence). The CDR3 loop reads CSARPPGQLNQPQHF. The CDR3 DNA follows: TGCAGTGCTAGGCCGCCGGGACAACTCAATCAGCCCCAGCATTTT.

In this sample, this clonotype turned up a few times. The rearrangement uses TRBV27 and TRBJ2-7; no definite D call. The V gene lost 1 base and the J gene lost 5 bases, with 12 bases spanning the gap. Germline V gene data show CDR1 as MNHEY and CDR2 as SMNVEV (reference sequence). CDR3 length: 14 amino acids. This CDR3 is CASSLLGEGDEQYF. The DNA of the CDR3 is TGTGCCAGCAGTTTATTAGGCGAAGGTGACGAGCAGTACTTC.

As for this clonotype: The junction departs from germline at one end; a sequencing error may be responsible. V usage is TRBV4-1 and J usage is TRBJ2-5, with D perhaps TRBD2 (5 bases). The CDR3 is made up of 17 amino acids. Germline assignment: CDR1 MGHRA and CDR2 YSYEKL. CDR3 residues: CARSQDSGNPWQETQYF. CDR3 DNA sequence: TGCGCCCGCAGCCAAGATTCGGGGAATCCGTGGCAAGAGACCCAGTACTTC.

The chain is built from TRBV20-1 and TRBJ2-7; tentatively, D is TRBD1 (7 bases). Germline CDR1 is DFQATT and CDR2 is SNEGSKA (reference sequence). Trimming pared 1 base from V and 0 bases from J, leaving 13 bases between. CDR3 size: 15 residues. CDR3 sequence: CSARGRGQSSYEQYF. DNA for the CDR3: TGCAGTGCTAGAGGGCGGGGACAGAGCTCCTACGAGCAGTACTTC.

This clonotype was detected once. The chain uses TRBV6-1 and TRBJ1-2; tentative D call: TRBD1 (6 bases). The CDR3 length is 11 residues. Trimming took off 10 bases at V and 3 bases at J, with 9 bases between the two ends. Per the germline V gene, CDR1 is MNHNS and CDR2 is SASEGT. The DNA of the CDR3 is TGTGCCATCCAGGGGTACTATGGCTACACCTTC. The encoded protein is CAIQGYYGYTF.

The chain employs TRBV15 and TRBJ2-7; 10 nucleotides agree with TRBD2. This CDR3 comprises 13 residues. The germline CDR1 and CDR2 sequences are LNHNV and YYDKDF (reference sequence). V gave up 5 bases and J gave up 5 bases; unmatched junction bases: 3. CDR3 sequence: CATSRLAGDEQYF. Written as DNA, the CDR3 is TGTGCCACCAGCCGGCTAGCGGGAGACGAGCAGTACTTC. Full variable domain (outside the CDR3, taken from reference TRBV15 and TRBJ2-7): DAMVIQNPRYQVTQFGKPVTLSCSQTLNHNVMYWYQQKSSQAPKLLFHYYDKDFNNEADTPDNFQSRRPNTSFCFLDIRSPGLGDTAMYLCATSRLAGDEQYFGPGTRLTVT.

The sample holds a few counts of this clonotype. The chain is built from TRBV29-1 and TRBJ2-4, with D perhaps matching TRBD2 (6 bases). The V gene's germline CDR1 is SQVTM and CDR2 ANQGSEA. The CDR3 has 14 amino acids. Trimming removed 3 bases from V and 0 bases from J, with 9 bases in between. CDR3: CSVEEGRAKNIQYF. As DNA, the CDR3 is TGCAGCGTTGAGGAGGGTAGAGCCAAAAACATTCAGTACTTC.

This sequence joins TRBV29-1 and TRBJ2-1; maybe TRBD1 (6 bases). From germline, CDR1 is SQVTM and CDR2 ANQGSEA. Trimming left V 5 bases short and J 7 bases short, with 12 bases between. This CDR3 region has 12 residues. Written as DNA, the CDR3 is TGCAGCGTTTGGGGGCAGACAAATGAGCAGTTCTTC. Protein sequence: CSVWGQTNEQFF.

The chain employs TRBV2 and TRBJ1-5; D unresolved. The CDR3 loop spans 13 amino acids. The V gene lost 8 bases and the J gene lost 4 bases, with 12 bases spanning the gap. CDR1 SNHLY and CDR2 FYNNEI come from the germline V gene. In DNA form, the CDR3 reads TGTGCCAGCCGTCAAGGTTATAATCAGCCCCAGCATTTT. Amino acid sequence: CASRQGYNQPQHF.

The gene calls are TRBV3-1 and TRBJ1-2; D gene unclear. V was trimmed by 5 bases and J by 8 bases, leaving 12 bases between them. The CDR3 sequence is 12 residues long. Looked up from germline, CDR1 is LGHDT and CDR2 is YNNKEL (reference sequence). The CDR3 DNA reads as TGTGCCAGCAGCGAAGGGATTTACGGCTACACCTTC. This encodes CASSEGIYGYTF.

The chain carries TRBV18 and TRBJ1-5; TRBD1 matches 7 bases. Germline V gene lookup returns CDR1 KGHSH and CDR2 LQKENI. The CDR3 totals 15 residues. V lost 6 bases, J lost 1 base, and 6 bases stayed unmatched. The CDR3, as DNA: TGTGCCAGCTCGATTGACAGGGTGAGCAATCAGCCCCAGCATTTT. This encodes CASSIDRVSNQPQHF. The whole variable domain, remainder taken from reference TRBV18 and TRBJ1-5, is NAGVMQNPRHLVRRRGQEARLRCSPMKGHSHVYWYRQLPEEGLKFMVYLQKENIIDESGMPKERFSAEFPKEGPSILRIQQVVRGDSAAYFCASSIDRVSNQPQHFGDGTRLSIL.

This chain joins TRBV7-2 and TRBJ1-4; 7 bases agree with TRBD1. Germline V lookup: CDR1 SGHTA, CDR2 FQGNSA. The V segment lost 6 bases and the J segment 5 bases; nucleotides outside the gene matches: 15. The CDR3 has 17 amino acids. This CDR3 reads CASSKRRVQGGNEKLFF. Written as DNA, the CDR3 is TGTGCCAGCAGTAAAAGGCGGGTCCAGGGGGGAAATGAAAAACTGTTTTTT.

This clonotype was picked up many times. The chain employs TRBV7-9 and TRBJ2-3; D is perhaps TRBD1 (6 bases). Trimming removed 4 bases at V and 3 bases at J, with 11 bases between. The germline gives CDR1 SEHNR, CDR2 FQNEAQ (reference sequence). The length of the CDR3 is 14 residues. As DNA, the CDR3 is TGTGCCAGCAGCTCAACCGGGACAACAGATACGCAGTATTTT. Amino acids: CASSSTGTTDTQYF.

This sequence joins TRBV30 and TRBJ2-3, with no clear D. The length of the CDR3 is 15 residues. Germline values: CDR1 GTSNPN, CDR2 SVGIG (reference sequence). V dropped 3 bases and J dropped 7 bases, with 20 bases sitting between them. CDR3 sequence reads: CAWRSVPVIQNTQYF. CDR3 nucleotide sequence: TGTGCCTGGAGGAGTGTACCGGTGATCCAGAATACGCAGTATTTT.

This clonotype was observed a few times. The CDR3 DNA is TGTGCCAGCAGTTTATATACGCAAGAGACCCAGTACTTC. It encodes CASSLYTQETQYF. The chain couples TRBV27 to TRBJ2-5; D gene uncertain. The germline CDR1 and CDR2 sequences are MNHEY and SMNVEV (reference sequence). This CDR3 is 13 amino acids long. V was clipped by 1 base and J by 2 bases, with 5 bases between them.

The chain links TRBV5-1 to TRBJ1-2, with TRBD1 as a possible D gene (6 bases). Germline CDR1 reads SGHRS; CDR2 reads YFSETQ. The V end lost 6 bases, the J end lost 1 base, and 7 bases lay between the germline ends. The CDR3 spans 12 residues. Here the CDR3 reads CASKGVNYGYTF. The CDR3 nucleotides read TGCGCCAGCAAGGGGGTTAACTATGGCTACACCTTC.

The V call is TRBV7-2, the J call TRBJ1-1, with D hard to call. The CDR3 is 13 residues long. Trimming took off 2 bases at V and 3 bases at J, with 7 bases between the two ends. Germline CDR1 SGHTA, CDR2 FQGNSA. CDR3 coding DNA: TGTGCCAGCAGCTTAAAAAGTGACACTGAAGCTTTCTTT. It is translated as CASSLKSDTEAFF.

A few counts support this clonotype. The chain couples TRBV20-1 to TRBJ1-1, with 8 bases aligning to TRBD1. The germline V gene has CDR1 DFQATT and CDR2 SNEGSKA (reference sequence). The ends lost 1 base at V and 6 bases at J; junction bases unmatched: 7. The CDR3 is made up of 14 amino acids. The CDR3 nucleotides are TGCAGTGCTAGAGCAGGGGGCTGGGAACCTGAAGCTTTCTTT. This encodes CSARAGGWEPEAFF.

A few counts support this clonotype. The chain uses TRBV27 and TRBJ1-2, with D possibly being TRBD1 (6 bases). V dropped 5 bases and J dropped 2 bases, with 18 bases sitting between them. Germline loops: CDR1 MNHEY, CDR2 SMNVEV (reference sequence). The CDR3 length is 16 residues. The CDR3 DNA reads TGTGCCAGCAGTCCCAACCCCCCCACAGGGAACTATGGCTACACCTTC. Protein product: CASSPNPPTGNYGYTF.

This clonotype was seen only a few times. The CDR3 nucleotides read TGTGCCAGCAGCCAATTTCGGTCGGGTGGCTATGGCTACACCTTC. It specifies CASSQFRSGGYGYTF. The V and J genes are TRBV3-1 and TRBJ1-2; D not certain. The CDR3 spans 15 residues. Germline V CDR1 and CDR2: LGHDT, YNNKEL (reference sequence). Between the trimmed V and J ends, which lost 2 bases and 4 bases, there was a span of 14 bases.

This clonotype was recorded a few times. The V call is TRBV20-1, the J call TRBJ2-3; D possibly corresponds to TRBD2 (6 bases). Germline values: CDR1 DFQATT, CDR2 SNEGSKA (reference sequence). The V end was cut by 5 bases, the J end by 4 bases, with 25 bases between. The CDR3 consists of 17 residues. The CDR3 bases are TGCAGTGCTCGTAGGGACTCTAGCGCCATTCACCCAGATACGCAGTATTTT. This translates into CSARRDSSAIHPDTQYF.

The chain uses TRBV7-9 and TRBJ2-5; the match to TRBD1 covers 12 bases. CDR1 is SEHNR, CDR2 FQNEAQ, per germline (reference sequence). With 5 bases clipped from V and 5 bases from J, the junction kept 9 bases outside the gene matches. This CDR3 is built from 16 residues. CDR3 coding DNA: TGTGCCAGCAGCCCCGCTACCGGGACAGGGGGCGAGACCCAGTACTTC. Protein: CASSPATGTGGETQYF.

This clonotype came up a few times. J is TRBJ2-7 and V is TRBV25-1, with TRBD2 as a possible D gene (6 bases). There are 15 residues in the CDR3. Germline CDR1 and CDR2: MGHDK and SYGVNS. Trimming removed 1 base from V and 2 bases from J, with 12 bases in between. CDR3 amino acids: CASSESEGPPYEQYF. The CDR3 nucleotides are TGTGCCAGCAGTGAATCGGAGGGTCCCCCCTACGAGCAGTACTTC.

Points on this clonotype: A read error may account for a junction end that differs from germline. This chain links TRBV10-3 with TRBJ2-3, with D possibly matching TRBD1 (6 bases). Per germline, CDR1 ENHRY and CDR2 SYGVKD. The CDR3 extends over 15 amino acids. In DNA, the CDR3 is TGTGCCATCAGTGAGTTGACAGGATCCACAGATATGCAGTATTTT. Amino acid sequence: CAISELTGSTDMQYF.

V and J are TRBV15 and TRBJ2-7; 7 nucleotides match TRBD2. With V trimmed by 8 bases and J by 7 bases, 23 bases remained unmatched. Germline V CDR1 and CDR2: LNHNV, YYDKDF (reference sequence). This CDR3 spans 17 amino acids. The CDR3 loop reads CATSEGPPSGAYNEQYF. The CDR3 nucleotides read TGTGCCACCTCCGAGGGCCCACCTAGCGGTGCGTACAATGAGCAGTACTTC.